What follows are 20 T cell receptor beta chains derived from one specimen sequenced in a study of blood T cell repertoires in COVID-19. This table comes from immunoSEQ multiplex PCR, and its TCRdb copy is limited to in-frame clones, with some not included. The sample lists about 91,000 clones, around 90% seen once, with around 4.5% in the top ten. Source material: peripheral blood. The receptors derive from an elderly woman with active COVID-19.

This chain connects TRBV7-2 to TRBJ1-3; D gene ambiguous. V dropped 1 base and J dropped 1 base, with 11 bases sitting between them. The V gene's germline CDR1 is SGHTA and CDR2 FQGNSA. The CDR3 totals 16 residues. CDR3 amino acids: CASSLESLQSGNTIYF. The CDR3 region has the DNA TGTGCCAGCAGCTTAGAATCATTACAATCTGGAAACACCATATATTTT.

V is TRBV15 and J is TRBJ2-3; D not resolved. V dropped 0 bases and J dropped 3 bases, with 10 bases sitting between them. Germline lookup yields CDR1 LNHNV and CDR2 YYDKDF (reference sequence). This CDR3 is built from 15 residues. CDR3 sequence: CATSRDDNPTDTQYF. The CDR3 DNA follows: TGTGCCACCAGCAGAGATGACAACCCGACAGATACGCAGTATTTT.

As concerns this clone: Other DNA variants within this sample encode the same CDR3. The chain joins TRBV7-2 to TRBJ2-3; 7 bases map to TRBD2. The length of the CDR3 is 16 residues. V shed 1 base and J 0 bases; nucleotides not matched to a gene: 4. Germline V lookup: CDR1 SGHTA, CDR2 FQGNSA. CDR3 region: CASSLGLAESTDTQYF. The CDR3 DNA is TGTGCCAGCAGCTTAGGGCTAGCGGAAAGCACAGATACGCAGTATTTT.

There are a few counts of this clone. The chain employs TRBV3-1 (or the pseudogene TRBV3-2) and TRBJ2-7; 10 nucleotides line up with TRBD2. Trimming removed 0 bases from V and 8 bases from J; junction bases left unmatched: 10. This CDR3 is 16 amino acids long. Germline lookup yields CDR1 LGHDT and CDR2 YNNKEL (reference sequence). CDR3 residues: CASSQETASGSGQQYF. CDR3 coding DNA: TGTGCCAGCAGCCAAGAAACGGCTAGCGGGAGTGGTCAGCAGTACTTC.

This sequence joins TRBV5-1 and TRBJ2-4, with a weak D call TRBD1 (5 bases). The V end was cut by 4 bases, the J end by 0 bases, with 11 bases between. The CDR3 extends over 15 amino acids. From germline, CDR1 is SGHRS and CDR2 YFSETQ. Here the CDR3 reads CASSLPTGAKNIQYF. The CDR3 DNA reads TGCGCCAGCAGCCTACCAACAGGAGCCAAAAACATTCAGTACTTC. The full variable domain, completed using reference TRBV5-1 and TRBJ2-4, is KAGVTQTPRYLIKTRGQQVTLSCSPISGHRSVSWYQQTPGQGLQFLFEYFSETQRNKGNFPGRFSGRQFSNSRSEMNVSTLELGDSALYLCASSLPTGAKNIQYFGAGTRLSVL.

The V call is TRBV9, the J call TRBJ2-3, with 8 bases identical to TRBD2. This CDR3 spans 14 amino acids. From germline, CDR1 is SGDLS and CDR2 YYNGEE. V gave up 4 bases and J gave up 5 bases; unmatched junction bases: 6. CDR3 region: CASSPSSGRDTQYF. CDR3 coding DNA: TGTGCCAGCAGCCCATCCAGCGGGAGAGATACGCAGTATTTT.

The chain joins TRBV7-8 to TRBJ2-5; 9 bases line up with TRBD2. J was trimmed by 4 bases and V by 3 bases; bases with no gene match: 6. CDR1 is SGHVS and CDR2 is FQNEAQ in the germline V gene. The CDR3 contains 15 residues. CDR3 amino acids: CASSFTSGLRETQYF. Here the CDR3 DNA reads TGTGCCAGCAGCTTTACTAGCGGGCTAAGAGAGACCCAGTACTTC.

The rearrangement uses TRBV28 and TRBJ2-7, with D possibly TRBD2 on 5 matching bases. The CDR3 has 14 amino acids. V gave up 6 bases and J gave up 0 bases, with 12 bases separating them. Germline loops: CDR1 MDHEN, CDR2 SYDVKM. CDR3 sequence reads: CASSPTGDSYEQYF. CDR3 DNA sequence: TGTGCCAGCAGCCCGACCGGGGACTCCTACGAGCAGTACTTC.

This rearrangement joins TRBV3-1 (or the pseudogene TRBV3-2) to TRBJ2-6; TRBD1 matches at 10 bases. The CDR3 spans 18 residues. The trim removed 11 bases at V and 0 bases at J, leaving 13 bases unmatched. Germline CDR1 reads LGHDT; CDR2 reads YNNKEL (reference sequence). The CDR3 sequence: CASGGTGASSSGANVLTF. In nucleotides, the CDR3 is TGTGCCTCCGGAGGGACAGGGGCCTCGAGCTCTGGGGCCAACGTCCTGACTTTC.

This chain links TRBV4-3 with TRBJ2-1; 8 nucleotides line up with TRBD1. CDR1 is LGHNA and CDR2 is YSLEER in the germline V gene. The V gene end was trimmed by 4 bases and the J gene end by 0 bases; junction bases not matched to a gene: 8. This CDR3 has 17 amino acids. The CDR3 bases are TGCGCCAGCAGCCTCCTCCGGACAGGGAGCTCCTACAATGAGCAGTTCTTC. Its translation is CASSLLRTGSSYNEQFF.

This sequence joins TRBV28 and TRBJ1-3; 7 nucleotides match TRBD1. There are 17 residues in the CDR3. J was trimmed by 3 bases and V by 6 bases; bases with no gene match: 14. Germline CDR1 and CDR2: MDHEN and SYDVKM. The CDR3 region is CASRTIVGQPYGNTIYF. DNA of the CDR3: TGTGCCAGCAGAACCATTGTGGGACAGCCCTATGGAAACACCATATATTTT.

The chain uses TRBV23-1 and TRBJ2-2, with TRBD1 as a possible D gene (5 bases). TRBV23-1 is an ORF for which the function is uncertain. Trimming left V 6 bases short and J 7 bases short, with 9 bases between. This CDR3 is built from 12 residues. CDR3 amino acids: CASSAGHGELFF. CDR3 nucleotide sequence: TGCGCCAGCAGCGCAGGACACGGGGAGCTGTTTTTT.

V gene TRBV2 combines with J gene TRBJ2-5; D may be TRBD1 (6 bases). Trimming shortened V by 4 bases and J by 1 base, and 10 bases separated the two germline ends. In germline, CDR1 is SNHLY, CDR2 FYNNEI. CDR3 length: 14 residues. CDR3 nucleotide sequence: TGTGCCAGCAGTGCAACAGGGTTCCAAGAGACCCAGTACTTC. Its protein is CASSATGFQETQYF.

The V call is TRBV9, the J call TRBJ1-2; D is ambiguous. CDR3 length equals 12 residues. V gave up 5 bases and J gave up 1 base, with 6 bases separating them. Germline CDR1 is SGDLS and CDR2 is YYNGEE. The CDR3: CASRQNNYGYTF. For the CDR3, the DNA is TGTGCCAGCAGACAAAATAACTATGGCTACACCTTC.

The DNA for the CDR3 is TGTGCCAGTCAACACCCAGGACAGAACACTGAAGCTTTCTTT. It encodes CASQHPGQNTEAFF. The chain recombines TRBV28 with TRBJ1-1; weak D call: TRBD1 (5 bases). The CDR3 runs to 14 residues. V dropped 9 bases and J dropped 1 base, with 15 bases sitting between them. Germline V lookup: CDR1 MDHEN, CDR2 SYDVKM.

This sequence joins TRBV7-3 and TRBJ2-1; TRBD1 matches at 8 bases. Per the germline V gene, CDR1 is SGHTA and CDR2 is FQGTGA. V lost 6 bases to trimming and J lost 8 bases; unmatched junction nucleotides: 12. The CDR3 has 15 residues. In DNA, the CDR3 is TGTGCCAGCAGACGAGCCGGACAGGGAACCCATGAGCAGTTCTTC. This sequence encodes CASRRAGQGTHEQFF.

The rearrangement links TRBV7-2 to TRBJ2-1; 12 bases fit TRBD2. Germline assignment: CDR1 SGHTA and CDR2 FQGNSA. This CDR3 contains 16 residues. Losses at the gene ends were 5 bases for V and 11 bases for J; bases not matched to a gene: 13. The CDR3 here is CASSTLLAGGTKQQFF. For the CDR3, the DNA is TGTGCCAGCAGCACCTTACTAGCGGGAGGCACCAAGCAGCAGTTCTTC.

This clone appeared a single time. V and J are TRBV5-1 and TRBJ2-7, with 7 bases identical to TRBD1. Germline CDR1 is SGHRS and CDR2 is YFSETQ. With V trimmed by 5 bases and J by 1 base, 6 bases remained unmatched. This CDR3 is built from 14 residues. The CDR3 DNA reads as TGCGCCAGCAGTCCCGGGACAGCATCCTACGAGCAGTACTTC. It specifies CASSPGTASYEQYF.

V gene TRBV25-1 combines with J gene TRBJ1-2; 7 nucleotides align to TRBD1. V lost 8 bases, J lost 2 bases, and 11 bases stayed unmatched. This CDR3 region has 15 residues. CDR1 MGHDK and CDR2 SYGVNS come from the germline V gene. In DNA, the CDR3 is TGTGCCAGCTCCTCCAGCGACAGGGCGAACTATGGCTACACCTTC. Translated, it gives CASSSSDRANYGYTF.

V and J are TRBV11-3 and TRBJ2-3; 10 nucleotides align to TRBD2. V lost 1 base to trimming and J lost 6 bases; unmatched junction nucleotides: 4. Germline CDR1 SGHNT, CDR2 YENEEA. This CDR3 has 15 amino acids. The DNA of the CDR3 is TGTGCCAGCAGCTTAGGCAAGCGGGAGGGTGATACGCAGTATTTT. Protein: CASSLGKREGDTQYF.